The present T cell receptor (beta chain) was sequenced within a study of vaccination and CD4 T cells after COVID-19. Across the whole study: Post-COVID draws followed diagnosis by a median around 100 days (range 35 to 161).

Turning to this clonotype: Its antigen is currently unknown.

The Oncomine TCR Beta short-read assay sequenced DNA from cultured CD4+ T cells. Each CDR3 protein gets one entry after TCRdb re-called the PCR reads with MiXCR. The table records thousands of distinct CDR3 sequences, roughly 35% of them present only once. The CDR3 has 15 residues. The treatment here: approximately nine-day PBMC culture with coronavirus spike peptide pools or control peptides (ViraFEST assay). CD4+ T-cell collection from the unexposed donor predated the COVID-19 pandemic (2011-2018). This TCR was sampled from a human donor in good health. The V and J genes are TRBV21-1 and TRBJ2-7; TRBD1, the table's D call, was not compared with the DNA. TRBV21-1 is a recognized pseudogene. Sequencing input: CD4+ T cells from blood, cultured in vitro. The DNA of the CDR3 is TGTGCCAGCAGAACTACTACAGGGAAGGCCTACGAGCAGTACTTC. Translating it yields CASRTTTGKAYEQYF.